The 32 T cell receptor beta chains below were found in one sample sequenced in a study of CD8 T cells in ankylosing spondylitis. One entry per CDR3 protein results from TCRdb running MiXCR on the 5' RACE reads. There are approximately 260,000 distinct CDR3 sequences in the sample; 18% occur only once, and around 32% lies in the top ten. The material sequenced was blood, either unsorted or a sorted T cell fraction (not recorded which). Receptors originate from a male donor with ankylosing spondylitis or in good health (not recorded which).

The sample holds a few counts of this clonotype. This chain connects TRBV6-2 or TRBV6-3 to TRBJ1-1; unclear D gene. V lost 6 bases to trimming and J lost 3 bases, with 14 bases between them. CDR1 is MNHEY, CDR2 SVGEGT, per germline. The CDR3 loop spans 14 amino acids. For the CDR3, the DNA is TGTGCCAGCAGCCCGTTACTGTTCGACACTGAAGCTTTCTTT. Translated, it gives CASSPLLFDTEAFF.

The chain couples TRBV12-3 or TRBV12-4 to TRBJ2-7, with a weak D call TRBD1 (6 bases). Trimming removed 5 bases from V and 9 bases from J, with 14 bases in between. The CDR3 consists of 12 residues. CDR3 protein: CASSLTLGGQYF. CDR3 nucleotide sequence: TGTGCCAGCAGTCTCACCTTAGGGGGGCAGTACTTC.

This clonotype was found a few times. This chain uses TRBV4-2 with TRBJ2-7; D gene unclear. From germline, CDR1 is LGHNA and CDR2 YNFKEQ. This CDR3 contains 15 residues. V lost 1 base, J lost 4 bases, and 14 bases lay in between. CDR3 coding DNA: TGTGCCAGCAGCCAAGCGTCCAGTACGCCTTACGAGCAGTACTTC. Its translation: CASSQASSTPYEQYF.

This chain links TRBV12-5 with TRBJ2-1, with a tentative D call TRBD2 (6 bases). The ends were cut back, 1 base at V and 6 bases at J, with 13 bases in the middle. CDR3 length equals 15 residues. In germline, CDR1 is LGHNT, CDR2 FRNRAP. In nucleotides, the CDR3 is TGTGCTAGTGGTTTGGCGGGAGTACAAAGCAATGAGCAGTTCTTC. Residues: CASGLAGVQSNEQFF. The full variable domain, with the rest looked up from reference TRBV12-5 and TRBJ2-1, is DARVTQTPRHKVTEMGQEVTMRCQPILGHNTVFWYRQTMMQGLELLAYFRNRAPLDDSGMPKDRFSAEMPDATLATLKIQPSEPRDSAVYFCASGLAGVQSNEQFFGPGTRLTVL.

The rearrangement joins TRBV5-1 to TRBJ2-1, with D perhaps TRBD1 or TRBD2 (5 bases each). The germline V gene encodes CDR1 SGHRS and CDR2 YFSETQ. Trimming took 2 bases from V and 7 from J, leaving 10 bases between them. CDR3 length: 13 amino acids. The chain's CDR3 is CASSLGTGNEQFF. The CDR3 DNA is TGCGCCAGCAGCTTAGGGACGGGAAATGAGCAGTTCTTC.

This clonotype was detected only a few times. The V call is TRBV4-2, the J call TRBJ2-1, with D maybe TRBD1 (5 bases). The germline V gene encodes CDR1 LGHNA and CDR2 YNFKEQ. With 0 bases removed from V and 5 bases from J, the gap between germline ends came to 14 bases. The CDR3 is 16 residues long. The CDR3 sequence is CASSQEQDKIHNEQFF. As DNA, the CDR3 is TGTGCCAGCAGCCAAGAACAGGACAAGATACACAATGAGCAGTTCTTC.

This chain connects TRBV19 to TRBJ2-5; 9 bases are a match to TRBD2. V trimming: 5 bases; J trimming: 5 bases; junction bases outside the gene matches: 9. CDR3 length: 15 amino acids. Germline V gene sequence: CDR1 LNHDA, CDR2 SQIVND (reference sequence). CDR3 DNA sequence: TGTGCCAGTAGTCTGGGGACTAGCCCTACGGAGACCCAGTACTTC. Translated, it gives CASSLGTSPTETQYF.

This clonotype was seen a handful of times. The CDR3 DNA follows: TGTGCCAGCACCCTCGTGACTAGCGGAATCTATGAGCAGTTCTTC. Translation gives CASTLVTSGIYEQFF. The genes are TRBV6-1 and TRBJ2-1, with TRBD2 matching 9 bases. CDR1 MNHNS and CDR2 SASEGT come from the germline V gene. This CDR3 has 15 residues. J lost 8 bases, V lost 7 bases, and 12 bases had no gene match.

This chain connects TRBV11-3 to TRBJ2-1, with unresolved D. The ends were cut back, 1 base at V and 7 bases at J, with 8 bases in the middle. CDR3 length: 13 amino acids. The germline V gene has CDR1 SGHNT and CDR2 YENEEA. CDR3 nucleotides: TGTGCCAGCAGCTTAGGGCCCGCAAATGAGCAGTTCTTC. Translation gives CASSLGPANEQFF.

The rearrangement links TRBV4-3 to TRBJ2-1; 8 nucleotides align to TRBD2. The V and J ends lost 3 bases and 10 bases, in that order; junction bases with no gene match: 5. This CDR3 region has 13 residues. CDR1 is LGHNA, CDR2 YSLEER, per germline. CDR3 in DNA: TGCGCCAGCAGCCATCTAGCGGGCCCGGAGCAGTTCTTC. Encoded protein: CASSHLAGPEQFF.

The chain recombines TRBV27 with TRBJ2-7, with 12 bases fitting TRBD2. This CDR3 spans 17 amino acids. Trimming removed 5 bases from V and 2 bases from J; junction bases left unmatched: 10. Germline CDR1 is MNHEY and CDR2 is SMNVEV (reference sequence). The CDR3 region is CASSPASGRAWTYEQYF. The CDR3 region has the DNA TGTGCCAGCAGTCCAGCTAGCGGGAGGGCCTGGACCTACGAGCAGTACTTC.

The chain joins TRBV4-3 to TRBJ1-1; D gene uncertain. Trimming removed 2 bases from V and 6 bases from J, with 10 bases in between. The CDR3 is 13 residues long. CDR1 is LGHNA and CDR2 is YSLEER in the germline V gene. The DNA of the CDR3 is TGCGCCAGCAGCCAAAGTTCTCAGTCTGAAGCTTTCTTT. Protein sequence: CASSQSSQSEAFF.

The chain joins TRBV9 to TRBJ1-1; TRBD1 might be the D (6 bases). The V end was cut by 4 bases, the J end by 8 bases, with 15 bases between. This CDR3 is built from 13 residues. CDR1 is SGDLS, CDR2 YYNGEE, per germline. The CDR3 DNA sequence: TGTGCCAGCAGCCCCCAGGACAGTCAAGAAGCTTTCTTT. Translated, it gives CASSPQDSQEAFF.

The chain recombines TRBV9 with TRBJ2-7; D possibly corresponds to TRBD2 (6 bases). Germline-derived CDR1 and CDR2 are SGDLS and YYNGEE. Deletions cut 4 bases from V and 4 bases from J, with 18 bases between. The CDR3 runs to 15 residues. This chain's CDR3 is CASSPPTGEGYEQYF. CDR3 nucleotides: TGTGCCAGCAGCCCCCCTACGGGAGAGGGATACGAGCAGTACTTC.

Ten or more counts support this clonotype. This sequence joins TRBV10-3 and TRBJ2-2, with D hard to call. This CDR3 is built from 13 residues. The germline V gene encodes CDR1 ENHRY and CDR2 SYGVKD. Trimming took 5 bases from V and 1 from J, leaving 5 bases between them. The CDR3 DNA is TGTGCCATCAGTCCCCTGAACACCGGGGAGCTGTTTTTT. Protein sequence: CAISPLNTGELFF.

This clonotype was picked up a small number of times. The V call is TRBV6-5, the J call TRBJ2-1; 8 bases match TRBD2. This CDR3 has 15 residues. Germline CDR1 is MNHEY and CDR2 is SVGAGI. Trimming at V came to 2 bases and at J to 6 bases, leaving 6 bases not matched to a gene. CDR3 protein: CASSYLAGQFNEQFF. CDR3 DNA sequence: TGTGCCAGCAGTTACCTAGCGGGTCAGTTCAATGAGCAGTTCTTC.

This clonotype showed up just a few times. The chain is built from TRBV4-3 and TRBJ2-5; TRBD1 is a possible D gene (6 bases). With 8 bases removed from V and 5 bases from J, the gap between germline ends came to 15 bases. The CDR3 sequence is 13 residues long. The germline V gene encodes CDR1 LGHNA and CDR2 YSLEER. The CDR3 DNA sequence: TGCGCCAGCCTTACAGGGAGAGGGGAGACCCAGTACTTC. Protein sequence: CASLTGRGETQYF.

This sequence joins TRBV19 and TRBJ2-3, with a possible D match to TRBD1 (5 bases). This CDR3 contains 15 residues. The germline gives CDR1 LNHDA, CDR2 SQIVND (reference sequence). The germline V and J ends were trimmed by 5 bases and 1 base, with 13 bases remaining between them. The CDR3: CASSEAQGGTDTQYF. For the CDR3, the DNA is TGTGCCAGTAGTGAAGCGCAGGGTGGCACAGATACGCAGTATTTT. Full variable domain (remainder filled in from reference TRBV19 and TRBJ2-3): DGGITQSPKYLFRKEGQNVTLSCEQNLNHDAMYWYRQDPGQGLRLIYYSQIVNDFQKGDIAEGYSVSREKKESFPLTVTSAQKNPTAFYLCASSEAQGGTDTQYFGPGTRLTVL.

This clonotype was picked up a small number of times. The chain links TRBV27 to TRBJ2-7; TRBD2 agrees at 12 bases. Germline CDR1 reads MNHEY; CDR2 reads SMNVEV (reference sequence). The length of the CDR3 is 13 residues. V gave up 8 bases and J gave up 2 bases; unmatched junction bases: 1. CDR3 region: CASGLAGTYEQYF. The CDR3 region has the DNA TGTGCCAGCGGACTAGCGGGAACCTACGAGCAGTACTTC.

This clonotype was picked up a small number of times. The V and J genes are TRBV5-1 and TRBJ2-1, with D tentatively TRBD2 (6 bases). The CDR3 runs to 13 residues. CDR1 and CDR2 from the germline V gene are SGHRS and YFSETQ. Trimming removed 7 bases from V and 3 bases from J, with 11 bases in between. The CDR3 region has the DNA TGCGCCAGCGCACTAGCCAACTACAATGAGCAGTTCTTC. Protein sequence: CASALANYNEQFF.

This clonotype showed up just a few times. V usage is TRBV27 and J usage is TRBJ2-1, with 14 bases that match TRBD2. The CDR3 spans 18 residues. Trimming at V came to 4 bases and at J to 4 bases, leaving 9 bases not matched to a gene. The germline V gene encodes CDR1 MNHEY and CDR2 SMNVEV (reference sequence). The CDR3 DNA reads as TGTGCCAGCAGTTCTGGACTAGCGGGAGGTTTAATATACAATGAGCAGTTCTTC. The encoded protein is CASSSGLAGGLIYNEQFF.

This clonotype was seen a handful of times. The chain employs TRBV20-1 and TRBJ2-1, with a possible D match to TRBD2 (5 bases). The CDR3 has 16 residues. Germline values: CDR1 DFQATT, CDR2 SNEGSKA (reference sequence). V was trimmed by 0 bases and J by 0 bases, leaving 12 bases between them. The CDR3 DNA is TGCAGTGCTAGAGATTGGGAGCGGAGCTCCTACAATGAGCAGTTCTTC. Protein product: CSARDWERSSYNEQFF.

The chain is built from TRBV7-3 and TRBJ2-7, with a tentative D call TRBD2 (6 bases). Looked up from germline, CDR1 is SGHTA and CDR2 is FQGTGA. V lost 2 bases and J 5 bases, leaving 13 bases between the germline ends. The CDR3 has 14 amino acids. CDR3 region: CASSLGGWGDEQYF. The CDR3 DNA reads TGTGCCAGCAGCTTAGGGGGATGGGGGGACGAGCAGTACTTC.

A few counts support this clonotype. V and J are TRBV6-1 and TRBJ2-7; 10 positions agree with TRBD2. The CDR3 runs to 14 residues. V was pared by 6 bases and J by 3 bases, with 5 bases of the junction left unmatched. Per germline, CDR1 MNHNS and CDR2 SASEGT. The CDR3, as DNA: TGTGCCAGCAGCTCTAGCGGGAGAGTCTACGAGCAGTACTTC. This gives the protein CASSSSGRVYEQYF.

The genes are TRBV5-5 and TRBJ1-5, with TRBD1 matching over 8 bases. This CDR3 has 15 residues. Trimming at V came to 0 bases and at J to 4 bases, leaving 3 bases not matched to a gene. In germline, CDR1 is SGHKS, CDR2 YYEKEE (reference sequence). The CDR3 loop is CASSLVQGGNQPQHF. Here the CDR3 DNA reads TGTGCCAGCAGCTTGGTACAGGGGGGTAATCAGCCCCAGCATTTT.

A remark on this clonotype: At one end, the junction sequence differs from germline, possibly due to a read error. J is TRBJ1-1 and V is TRBV29-1; perhaps TRBD1 as D (5 bases). Germline values: CDR1 SQVTM, CDR2 ANQGSEA. The CDR3 consists of 15 residues. DNA of the CDR3: TGCAGCGCTGAACTCGGAGAGGGGATGAACACTGAAGCTTTCTTT. The encoded protein is CSAELGEGMNTEAFF.

At least ten counts were recorded for this clonotype. V is TRBV20-1 and J is TRBJ2-7; 7 bases map to TRBD1. The germline V gene encodes CDR1 DFQATT and CDR2 SNEGSKA (reference sequence). V was pared by 1 base and J by 5 bases, with 14 bases of the junction left unmatched. The CDR3 contains 16 residues. DNA for the CDR3: TGCAGTGCTAGAGGGGAAGTGGACAGGACGTCCCACGAGCAGTACTTC. Its protein product is CSARGEVDRTSHEQYF.

This clonotype was counted only a few times. The chain recombines TRBV7-9 with TRBJ2-6; D is possibly TRBD1 (6 bases). The CDR3 runs to 15 residues. Germline V gene sequence: CDR1 SEHNR, CDR2 FQNEAQ (reference sequence). V gave up 5 bases and J gave up 0 bases, with 8 bases separating them. In nucleotides, the CDR3 is TGTGCCAGCAGCCGACAGGTCTCTGGGGCCAACGTCCTGACTTTC. This translates into CASSRQVSGANVLTF.

In its sample, this clonotype was seen once. V usage is TRBV12-3 or TRBV12-4 and J usage is TRBJ2-7; D is uncertain. Trimming shortened V by 7 bases and J by 7 bases, and 17 bases separated the two germline ends. The CDR3 covers 13 residues. CDR3 sequence (DNA): TGTGCCAGCACCCAGGCTTTCTTAGATGAGCAGTACTTC. Amino acids: CASTQAFLDEQYF.

The genes are TRBV2 and TRBJ2-3, with TRBD2 matching over 9 bases. The CDR3 runs 17 residues. After removal of 1 base from V and 4 bases from J, the junction contained 9 bases not matched to a gene. Germline V gives CDR1 SNHLY, CDR2 FYNNEI. Written as DNA, the CDR3 is TGTGCCAGCAGTGAAGAGTCCCTAGCGGGAATATCAGATACGCAGTATTTT. Protein sequence: CASSEESLAGISDTQYF. Full variable domain (remainder filled in from reference TRBV2 and TRBJ2-3): EPEVTQTPSHQVTQMGQEVILRCVPISNHLYFYWYRQILGQKVEFLVSFYNNEISEKSEIFDDQFSVERPDGSNFTLKIRSTKLEDSAMYFCASSEESLAGISDTQYFGPGTRLTVL.

This sequence joins TRBV20-1 and TRBJ2-7, with TRBD2 matching over 7 bases. Germline lookup yields CDR1 DFQATT and CDR2 SNEGSKA (reference sequence). The CDR3 consists of 15 residues. Trimming cost V 0 bases and J 0 bases; bases outside gene matches: 5. CDR3 loop: CSARDGRDYSYEQYF. CDR3 DNA: TGCAGTGCTAGAGATGGGAGGGATTACTCCTACGAGCAGTACTTC.

This clonotype has only a few counts. The chain combines TRBV20-1 with TRBJ2-2; 9 bases map to TRBD2. The J segment lost 0 bases and the V segment lost 6 bases, leaving 2 bases of the junction unmatched. CDR3 length: 14 amino acids. The germline gives CDR1 DFQATT, CDR2 SNEGSKA (reference sequence). CDR3 nucleotide sequence: TGCAGTGCGCAGCGGGAGGCGAACACCGGGGAGCTGTTTTTT. Amino acid sequence: CSAQREANTGELFF.